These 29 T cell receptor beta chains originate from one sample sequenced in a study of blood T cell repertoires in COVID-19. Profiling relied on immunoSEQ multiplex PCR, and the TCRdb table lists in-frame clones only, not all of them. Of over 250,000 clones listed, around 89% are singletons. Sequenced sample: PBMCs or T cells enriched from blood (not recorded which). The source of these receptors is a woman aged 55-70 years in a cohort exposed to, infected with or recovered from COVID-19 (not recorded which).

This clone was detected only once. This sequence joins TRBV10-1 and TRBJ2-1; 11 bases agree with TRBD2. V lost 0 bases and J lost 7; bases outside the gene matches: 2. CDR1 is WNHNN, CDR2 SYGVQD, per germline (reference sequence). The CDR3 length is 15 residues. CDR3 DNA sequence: TGCGCCAGCAGTGAGTCCACTAGCGGGAGAAATGAGCAGTTCTTC. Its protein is CASSESTSGRNEQFF.

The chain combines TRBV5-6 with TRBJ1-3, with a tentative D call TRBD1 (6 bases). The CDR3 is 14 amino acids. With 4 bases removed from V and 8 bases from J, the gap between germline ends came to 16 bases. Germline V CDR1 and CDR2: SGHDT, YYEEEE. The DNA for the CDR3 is TGTGCCAGCAGCCTGGGACACCTCACCCACACCATATATTTT. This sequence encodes CASSLGHLTHTIYF.

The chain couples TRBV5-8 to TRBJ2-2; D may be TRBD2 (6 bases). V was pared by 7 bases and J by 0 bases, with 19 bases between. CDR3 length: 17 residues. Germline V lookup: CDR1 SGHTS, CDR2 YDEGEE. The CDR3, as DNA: TGTGCCAGCCCCGCGGGGTGGCTTTCAACGAACACCGGGGAGCTGTTTTTT. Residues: CASPAGWLSTNTGELFF.

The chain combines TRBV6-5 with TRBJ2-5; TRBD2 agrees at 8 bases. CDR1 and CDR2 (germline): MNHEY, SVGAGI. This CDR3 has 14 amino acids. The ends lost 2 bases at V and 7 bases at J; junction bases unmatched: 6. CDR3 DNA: TGTGCCAGCAGTTACGATGGGACTAGATCGACCCAGTACTTC. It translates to CASSYDGTRSTQYF.

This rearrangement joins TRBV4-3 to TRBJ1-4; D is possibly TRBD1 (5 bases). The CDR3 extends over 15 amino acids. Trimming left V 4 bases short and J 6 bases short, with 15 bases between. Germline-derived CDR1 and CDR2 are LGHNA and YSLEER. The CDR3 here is CASSLTRDSYEKLFF. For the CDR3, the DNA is TGCGCCAGCAGCCTAACCCGGGACTCCTATGAAAAACTGTTTTTT.

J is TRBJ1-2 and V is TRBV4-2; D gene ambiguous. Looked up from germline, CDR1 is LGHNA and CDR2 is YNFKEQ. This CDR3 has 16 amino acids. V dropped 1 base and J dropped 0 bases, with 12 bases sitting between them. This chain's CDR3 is CASSQAWRRANYGYTF. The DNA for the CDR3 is TGTGCCAGCAGCCAAGCTTGGAGGCGAGCTAACTATGGCTACACCTTC.

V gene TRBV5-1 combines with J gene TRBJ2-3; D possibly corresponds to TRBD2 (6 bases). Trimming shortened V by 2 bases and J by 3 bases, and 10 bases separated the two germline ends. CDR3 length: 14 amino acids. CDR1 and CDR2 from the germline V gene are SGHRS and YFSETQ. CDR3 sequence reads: CASSFYGRTDTQYF. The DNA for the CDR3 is TGCGCCAGCAGCTTTTACGGGAGAACAGATACGCAGTATTTT.

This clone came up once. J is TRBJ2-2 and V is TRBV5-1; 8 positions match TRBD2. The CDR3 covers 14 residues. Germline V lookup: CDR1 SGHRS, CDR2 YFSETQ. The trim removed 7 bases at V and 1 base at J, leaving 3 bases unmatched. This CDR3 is CASRAGENTGELFF. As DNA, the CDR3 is TGCGCCAGCCGAGCGGGGGAGAACACCGGGGAGCTGTTTTTT.

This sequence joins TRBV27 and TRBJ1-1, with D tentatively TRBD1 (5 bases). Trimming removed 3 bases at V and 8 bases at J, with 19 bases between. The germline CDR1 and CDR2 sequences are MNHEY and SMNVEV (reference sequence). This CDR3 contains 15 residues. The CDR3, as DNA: TGTGCCAGCAGTTTCATTTGGGGAGGAGGGACCGAAGCTTTCTTT. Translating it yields CASSFIWGGGTEAFF.

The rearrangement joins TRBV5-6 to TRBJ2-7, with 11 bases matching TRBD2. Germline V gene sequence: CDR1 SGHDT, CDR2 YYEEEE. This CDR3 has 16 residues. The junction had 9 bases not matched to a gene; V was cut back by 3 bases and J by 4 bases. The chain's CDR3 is CASSSDTSGSWYEQYF. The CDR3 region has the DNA TGTGCCAGCAGCTCAGACACTAGCGGGAGCTGGTACGAGCAGTACTTC. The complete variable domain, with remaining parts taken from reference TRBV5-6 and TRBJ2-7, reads DAGVTQSPTHLIKTRGQQVTLRCSPKSGHDTVSWYQQALGQGPQFIFQYYEEEERQRGNFPDRFSGHQFPNYSSELNVNALLLGDSALYLCASSSDTSGSWYEQYFGPGTRLTVT.

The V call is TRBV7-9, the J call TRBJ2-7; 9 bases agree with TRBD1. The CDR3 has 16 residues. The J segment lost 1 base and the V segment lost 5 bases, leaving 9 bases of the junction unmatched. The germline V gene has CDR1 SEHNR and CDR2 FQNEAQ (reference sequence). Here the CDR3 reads CASSKEPGQGSYEQYF. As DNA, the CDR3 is TGTGCCAGCAGCAAAGAACCGGGACAGGGATCCTACGAGCAGTACTTC.

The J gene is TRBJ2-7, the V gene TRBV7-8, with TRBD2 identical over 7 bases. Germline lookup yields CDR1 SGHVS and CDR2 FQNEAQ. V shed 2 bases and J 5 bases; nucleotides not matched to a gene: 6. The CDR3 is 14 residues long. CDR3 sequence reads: CASSLNGRGNEQYF. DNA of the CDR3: TGTGCCAGCAGCTTAAATGGGAGGGGCAACGAGCAGTACTTC.

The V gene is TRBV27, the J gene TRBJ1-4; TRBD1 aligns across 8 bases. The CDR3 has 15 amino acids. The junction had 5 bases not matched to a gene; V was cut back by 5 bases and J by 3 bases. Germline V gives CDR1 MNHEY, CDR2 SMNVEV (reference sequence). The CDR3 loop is CASSLGTGANEKLFF. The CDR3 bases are TGTGCCAGCAGTCTGGGGACAGGAGCTAATGAAAAACTGTTTTTT.

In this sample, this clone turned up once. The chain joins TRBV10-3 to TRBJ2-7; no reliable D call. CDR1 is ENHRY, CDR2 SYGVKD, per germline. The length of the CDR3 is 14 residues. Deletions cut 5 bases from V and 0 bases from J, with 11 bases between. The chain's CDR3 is CAISSHLSSYEQYF. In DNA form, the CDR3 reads TGTGCCATCAGTTCCCACCTCAGCTCCTACGAGCAGTACTTC.

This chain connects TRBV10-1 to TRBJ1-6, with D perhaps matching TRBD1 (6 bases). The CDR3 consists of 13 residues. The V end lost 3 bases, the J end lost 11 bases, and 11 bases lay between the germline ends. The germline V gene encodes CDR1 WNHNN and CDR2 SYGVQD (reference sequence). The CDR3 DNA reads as TGCGCCAGCAGTGAATTCCAGGGGACACCCCTCCACTTT. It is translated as CASSEFQGTPLHF.

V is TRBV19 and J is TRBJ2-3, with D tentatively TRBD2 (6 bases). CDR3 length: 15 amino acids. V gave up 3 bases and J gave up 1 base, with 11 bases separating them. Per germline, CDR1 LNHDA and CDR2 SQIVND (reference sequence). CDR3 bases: TGTGCCAGTAGTATGGAGGCGGGGCGCACAGATACGCAGTATTTT. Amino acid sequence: CASSMEAGRTDTQYF.

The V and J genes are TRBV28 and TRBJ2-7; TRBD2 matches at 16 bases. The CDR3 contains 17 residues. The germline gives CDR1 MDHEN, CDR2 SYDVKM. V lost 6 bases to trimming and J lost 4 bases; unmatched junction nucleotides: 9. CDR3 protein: CASSRPKGLAGGYEQYF. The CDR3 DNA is TGTGCCAGCAGCCGTCCGAAGGGACTAGCGGGAGGGTACGAGCAGTACTTC.

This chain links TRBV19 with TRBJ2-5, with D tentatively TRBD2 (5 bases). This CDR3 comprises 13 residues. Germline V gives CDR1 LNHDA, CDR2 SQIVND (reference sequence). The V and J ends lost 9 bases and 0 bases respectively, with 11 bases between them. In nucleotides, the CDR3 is TGTGCCAGCAGCCGGGATCACCAAGAGACCCAGTACTTC. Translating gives CASSRDHQETQYF.

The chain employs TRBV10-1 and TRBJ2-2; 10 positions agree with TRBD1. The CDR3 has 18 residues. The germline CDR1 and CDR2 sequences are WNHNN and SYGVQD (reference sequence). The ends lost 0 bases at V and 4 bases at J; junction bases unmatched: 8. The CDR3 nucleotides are TGCGCCAGCAGTGAGTCGAGACAGGGGGCGATAGGCACCGGGGAGCTGTTTTTT. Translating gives CASSESRQGAIGTGELFF.

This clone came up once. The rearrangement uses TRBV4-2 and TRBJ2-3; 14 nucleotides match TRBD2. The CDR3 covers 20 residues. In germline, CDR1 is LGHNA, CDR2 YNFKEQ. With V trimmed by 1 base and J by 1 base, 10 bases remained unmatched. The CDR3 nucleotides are TGTGCCAGCAGCCAAGGACTAGCGGGAGGGATCTTCGGAGGCACAGATACGCAGTATTTT. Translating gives CASSQGLAGGIFGGTDTQYF.

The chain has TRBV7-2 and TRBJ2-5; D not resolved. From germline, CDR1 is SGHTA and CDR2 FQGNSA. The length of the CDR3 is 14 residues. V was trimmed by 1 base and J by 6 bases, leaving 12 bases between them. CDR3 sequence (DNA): TGTGCCAGCAGCTTAGATCCCTCTAGGAAGACCCAGTACTTC. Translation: CASSLDPSRKTQYF.

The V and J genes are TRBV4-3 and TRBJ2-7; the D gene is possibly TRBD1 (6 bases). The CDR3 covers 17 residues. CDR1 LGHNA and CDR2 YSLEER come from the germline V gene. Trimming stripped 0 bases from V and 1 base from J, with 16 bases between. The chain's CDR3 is CASSQDLGPTGSYEQYF. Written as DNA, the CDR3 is TGCGCCAGCAGCCAAGATCTTGGCCCGACAGGATCCTACGAGCAGTACTTC.

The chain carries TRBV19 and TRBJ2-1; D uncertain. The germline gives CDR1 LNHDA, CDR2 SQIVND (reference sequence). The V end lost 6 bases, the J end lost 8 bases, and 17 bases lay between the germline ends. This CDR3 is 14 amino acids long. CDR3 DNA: TGTGCCAGTAGGTCGAGCGCTCTACGGGATGAGCAGTTCTTC. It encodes CASRSSALRDEQFF.

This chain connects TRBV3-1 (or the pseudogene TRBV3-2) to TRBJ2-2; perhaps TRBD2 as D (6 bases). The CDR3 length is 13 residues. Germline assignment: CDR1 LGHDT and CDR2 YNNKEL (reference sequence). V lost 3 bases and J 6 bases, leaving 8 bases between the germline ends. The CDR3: CASSQTSSGELFF. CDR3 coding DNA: TGTGCCAGCAGCCAGACTAGTTCCGGGGAGCTGTTTTTT.

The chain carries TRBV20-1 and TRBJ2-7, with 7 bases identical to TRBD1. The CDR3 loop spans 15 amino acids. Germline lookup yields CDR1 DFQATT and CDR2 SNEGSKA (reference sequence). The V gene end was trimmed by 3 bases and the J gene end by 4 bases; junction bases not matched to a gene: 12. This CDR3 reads CSASRGGGPRYEQYF. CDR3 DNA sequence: TGCAGTGCTAGTCGAGGGGGCGGGCCAAGGTACGAGCAGTACTTC.

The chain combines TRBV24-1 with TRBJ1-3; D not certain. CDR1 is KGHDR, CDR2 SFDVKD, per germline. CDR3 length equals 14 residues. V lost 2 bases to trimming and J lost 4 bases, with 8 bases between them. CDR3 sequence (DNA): TGTGCCACCAGTGATTCCGGGATCGGAAACACCATATATTTT. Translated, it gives CATSDSGIGNTIYF.

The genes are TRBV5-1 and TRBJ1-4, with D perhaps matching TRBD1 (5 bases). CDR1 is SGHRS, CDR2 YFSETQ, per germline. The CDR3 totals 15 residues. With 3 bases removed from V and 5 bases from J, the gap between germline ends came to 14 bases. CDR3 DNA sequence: TGCGCCAGCAGCTCTGGGGTTGGGGCGAATGAAAAACTGTTTTTT. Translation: CASSSGVGANEKLFF. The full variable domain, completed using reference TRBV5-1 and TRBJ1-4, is KAGVTQTPRYLIKTRGQQVTLSCSPISGHRSVSWYQQTPGQGLQFLFEYFSETQRNKGNFPGRFSGRQFSNSRSEMNVSTLELGDSALYLCASSSGVGANEKLFFGSGTQLSVL.

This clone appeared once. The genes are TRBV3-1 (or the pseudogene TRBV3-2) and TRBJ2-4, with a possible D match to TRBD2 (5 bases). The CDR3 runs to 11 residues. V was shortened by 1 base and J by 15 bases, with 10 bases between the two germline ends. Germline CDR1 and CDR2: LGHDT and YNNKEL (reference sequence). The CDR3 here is CASSQGTWWYF. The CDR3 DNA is TGTGCCAGCAGCCAAGGGACTTGGTGGTACTTC.

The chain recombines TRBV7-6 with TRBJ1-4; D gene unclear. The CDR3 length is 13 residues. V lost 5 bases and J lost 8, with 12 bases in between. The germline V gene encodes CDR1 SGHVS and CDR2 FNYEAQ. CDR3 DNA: TGTGCCAGCAGCCTTTCTTCGGGGGAAAAACTGTTTTTT. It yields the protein CASSLSSGEKLFF.